This TCR beta chain came from a study of blood T cell repertoires in COVID-19. Study-level background: Spain, Italy and the United States supplied samples that represented acute and convalescent COVID-19. PBMCs, B-cell-depleted T cells, or T cells were the source of the cDNA or gDNA that made up the material.

Measured with immunoSEQ multiplex PCR; TCRdb has only the in-frame clones, and not every one. The sample yields 190,000 or so clones, 85% to 90% seen once. As concerns this clone: The junction does not match germline at one end; this may be a read error.

Germline V gene sequence: CDR1 MNHEY, CDR2 SVGAGI. The CDR3 extends over 13 amino acids. Sequenced input: peripheral blood. The chain couples TRBV6-5 to TRBJ2-3, with a possible D match to TRBD2 (5 bases). The receptor's source is a woman younger than 35 who had recovered from COVID-19. CDR3 DNA sequence: TGTGCCAGCAGTAACCGACCGGGAAAGTACGGGGATTTT. Encoded protein: CASSNRPGKYGDF.